The 18 T cell receptor beta chains given below trace back to one sample, sequenced in a study of cytomegalovirus exposure and HLA in healthy donors. In the PCR, 60 Vbeta and 13 Jbeta primers were used. Data came from immunoSEQ multiplex PCR; TCRdb stores just in-frame clones and leaves some out. This table has roughly 200,000 clones, just under 80% appearing once. Source material: PBMCs. These receptors originate from a female donor in good health and CMV-seronegative.

This clone appeared once. The J gene is TRBJ2-3, the V gene TRBV9; TRBD2 matches at 13 bases. The CDR3 covers 20 residues. In germline, CDR1 is SGDLS, CDR2 YYNGEE. After removal of 4 bases from V and 4 bases from J, the junction contained 18 bases not matched to a gene. In DNA form, the CDR3 reads TGTGCCAGCAGCCCTCTAAAGGTGACTAGCGGGAGGAGGACCCCAGATACGCAGTATTTT. It yields the protein CASSPLKVTSGRRTPDTQYF.

The V gene is TRBV6-1, the J gene TRBJ2-7; 7 bases map to TRBD1. Per germline, CDR1 MNHNS and CDR2 SASEGT. The V gene end was trimmed by 2 bases and the J gene end by 1 base; junction bases not matched to a gene: 5. The CDR3 sequence is 15 residues long. The CDR3: CASSELLGQSYEQYF. CDR3 DNA: TGTGCCAGCAGTGAACTTTTGGGACAGTCCTACGAGCAGTACTTC.

This clone was recorded only once. The chain combines TRBV6-4 with TRBJ1-5; a possible D gene is TRBD1 (5 bases). The CDR3 loop spans 13 amino acids. The germline V gene has CDR1 MRHNA and CDR2 SNTAGT. V dropped 6 bases and J dropped 4 bases, with 10 bases sitting between them. CDR3 sequence reads: CASSVDTNQPQHF. The CDR3 DNA is TGTGCCAGCAGCGTGGACACAAATCAGCCCCAGCATTTT.

The chain carries TRBV19 and TRBJ2-1; 9 nucleotides agree with TRBD2. The CDR3 loop spans 14 amino acids. V gave up 3 bases and J gave up 8 bases; unmatched junction bases: 5. CDR1 is LNHDA, CDR2 SQIVND, per germline (reference sequence). DNA of the CDR3: TGTGCCAGTAGTATGAAGGCGGGAGGGGATGAGCAGTTCTTC. It is translated as CASSMKAGGDEQFF.

This clone was counted a few times. V and J are TRBV19 and TRBJ1-1, with D uncertain. The germline CDR1 and CDR2 sequences are LNHDA and SQIVND (reference sequence). V was cut by 1 base and J by 0 bases, with 12 bases left in between. This CDR3 is 16 amino acids long. CDR3 residues: CASSIATSLMNTEAFF. DNA for the CDR3: TGTGCCAGTAGTATAGCGACATCTCTCATGAACACTGAAGCTTTCTTT.

The chain recombines TRBV5-6 with TRBJ1-2, with D maybe TRBD1 (6 bases). Germline V CDR1 and CDR2: SGHDT, YYEEEE. V was shortened by 3 bases and J by 4 bases, with 13 bases between the two germline ends. The CDR3 loop spans 14 amino acids. CDR3 protein: CASSSYTGPYGYTF. The CDR3 nucleotides are TGTGCCAGCAGCTCCTACACAGGGCCCTATGGCTACACCTTC.

This rearrangement joins TRBV6-5 to TRBJ1-1; perhaps TRBD1 as D (5 bases). Trimming stripped 5 bases from V and 8 bases from J, with 15 bases between. CDR1 is MNHEY and CDR2 is SVGAGI in the germline V gene. CDR3 length: 13 amino acids. CDR3 DNA sequence: TGTGCCAGCAGTGGTTTAGGGGTCGGAGAAGCTTTCTTT. The encoded protein is CASSGLGVGEAFF.

This rearrangement joins TRBV7-9 to TRBJ1-1; TRBD1 might be the D (6 bases). In germline, CDR1 is SEHNR, CDR2 FQNEAQ (reference sequence). Between the trimmed V and J ends, which lost 1 base and 1 base, there was a span of 10 bases. This CDR3 comprises 15 residues. CDR3 amino acids: CASSLGGLKNTEAFF. The CDR3 DNA follows: TGTGCCAGCAGCTTAGGGGGGCTAAAGAACACTGAAGCTTTCTTT.

V gene TRBV25-1 combines with J gene TRBJ2-1; D is perhaps TRBD1 (6 bases). Trimming shortened V by 10 bases and J by 1 base, and 14 bases separated the two germline ends. The germline CDR1 and CDR2 sequences are MGHDK and SYGVNS. The CDR3 covers 14 residues. As DNA, the CDR3 is TGTGCCACCCTCCCCGGACAGTCCTACAATGAGCAGTTCTTC. Amino acids: CATLPGQSYNEQFF.

The chain uses TRBV28 and TRBJ1-5; D is ambiguous. Trimming cost V 2 bases and J 7 bases, with 12 bases left between them. The CDR3 runs to 14 residues. In germline, CDR1 is MDHEN, CDR2 SYDVKM. The CDR3, as DNA: TGTGCCAGCAGTTTAGAGGGTTCCGAGCAGCCCCAGCATTTT. It specifies CASSLEGSEQPQHF. The entire variable domain, with the rest obtained from reference TRBV28 and TRBJ1-5, is as follows: DVKVTQSSRYLVKRTGEKVFLECVQDMDHENMFWYRQDPGLGLRLIYFSYDVKMKEKGDIPEGYSVSREKKERFSLILESASTNQTSMYLCASSLEGSEQPQHFGDGTRLSIL.

The V call is TRBV6-1, the J call TRBJ2-2; D gene unclear. Trimming took off 4 bases at V and 1 base at J, with 10 bases between the two ends. Germline CDR1 reads MNHNS; CDR2 reads SASEGT. This CDR3 comprises 15 residues. In DNA, the CDR3 is TGTGCCAGCAGTGCACAGCCACAGAACACCGGGGAGCTGTTTTTT. Encoded protein: CASSAQPQNTGELFF.

V and J are TRBV7-9 and TRBJ2-1; 8 bases fit TRBD2. Germline V gene sequence: CDR1 SEHNR, CDR2 FQNEAQ (reference sequence). V lost 2 bases, J lost 5 bases, and 11 bases stayed unmatched. The CDR3 has 17 amino acids. The CDR3 DNA reads as TGTGCCAGCAGCTTAAGTTTGAGCGGGAGCGGCAACAATGAGCAGTTCTTC. Its translation is CASSLSLSGSGNNEQFF.

The chain carries TRBV6-1 and TRBJ2-7; 9 nucleotides match TRBD2. The CDR3 consists of 19 residues. Germline CDR1 and CDR2: MNHNS and SASEGT. V gave up 2 bases and J gave up 0 bases; unmatched junction bases: 14. CDR3 bases: TGTGCCAGCAGTGAAACCCACAACTATCTAGCGGGGCTCTCCTACGAGCAGTACTTC. Protein: CASSETHNYLAGLSYEQYF.

In this sample, this clone turned up a few times. This CDR3 reads CASSPGQGRSRTEAFF. DNA for the CDR3: TGTGCCAGCAGCCCAGGACAGGGAAGGAGTAGGACTGAAGCTTTCTTT. The rearrangement uses TRBV9 and TRBJ1-1; 8 nucleotides agree with TRBD1. V trimming: 4 bases; J trimming: 5 bases; junction bases outside the gene matches: 13. Germline assignment: CDR1 SGDLS and CDR2 YYNGEE. This CDR3 contains 16 residues.

The chain links TRBV14 to TRBJ1-2, with unresolved D. Germline V gene sequence: CDR1 SGHDN, CDR2 FVKESK. This CDR3 comprises 15 residues. V was pared by 4 bases and J by 3 bases, with 15 bases between. CDR3 in DNA: TGTGCCAGCAGCCCACGCCATTGGGCCTACTATGGCTACACCTTC. Translation gives CASSPRHWAYYGYTF.

This chain connects TRBV2 to TRBJ2-5; 12 bases map to TRBD1. J gave up 11 bases and V 8 bases, and 9 bases lay outside the gene matches. The CDR3 consists of 13 residues. The germline V gene has CDR1 SNHLY and CDR2 FYNNEI. The CDR3 coding sequence is TGTGCCAGCCGGGACAGGGGGCGCGAGGAGCAGTACTTC. It encodes CASRDRGREEQYF.

V gene TRBV28 combines with J gene TRBJ2-1; a possible D gene is TRBD2 (6 bases). The CDR3 consists of 15 residues. Germline loops: CDR1 MDHEN, CDR2 SYDVKM. Trimming pared 5 bases from V and 0 bases from J, leaving 11 bases between. The CDR3 DNA sequence: TGTGCCAGCAGTATGGAGGGGATCTCCTACAATGAGCAGTTCTTC. Translated, it gives CASSMEGISYNEQFF.

The chain joins TRBV5-1 to TRBJ1-3, with a tentative D call TRBD1 (6 bases). The CDR3 covers 14 residues. Trimming took 0 bases from V and 3 from J, leaving 7 bases between them. Germline V gene sequence: CDR1 SGHRS, CDR2 YFSETQ. In DNA, the CDR3 is TGCGCCAGCAGCTTGGAGGGGGATGGAAACACCATATATTTT. It codes for CASSLEGDGNTIYF.